This TCR beta chain originates from a study of human T cells and chemical hapten exposure. TCRdb reanalysed the RACE reads using MiXCR and keeps one entry per CDR3 protein. The sample includes approximately 38,000 distinct CDR3 sequences, roughly 10% of them seen just once. Time point meaning: pre-sensitization, week 0. The treatment: therapeutic diphenylcyclopropenone sensitization with weekly scalp DPC. This clonotype was found a few times. This TCR derives from a man aged 25 to 40 with alopecia areata. Some clones in this sample may be carry-over from other donors' samples. The sample here was whole blood, taken in connection with sensitization to the hapten diphenylcyclopropenone (DPC).

CDR3 amino acids: CASSEPLGGNYGYTF. In DNA form, the CDR3 reads TGTGCCAGCAGTGAACCCCTGGGAGGCAACTATGGCTACACCTTC. The chain carries TRBV2 and TRBJ1-2; D is unresolved. CDR3 length: 15 amino acids. Per germline, CDR1 SNHLY and CDR2 FYNNEI. Trimming removed 2 bases from V and 2 bases from J, with 12 bases in between.